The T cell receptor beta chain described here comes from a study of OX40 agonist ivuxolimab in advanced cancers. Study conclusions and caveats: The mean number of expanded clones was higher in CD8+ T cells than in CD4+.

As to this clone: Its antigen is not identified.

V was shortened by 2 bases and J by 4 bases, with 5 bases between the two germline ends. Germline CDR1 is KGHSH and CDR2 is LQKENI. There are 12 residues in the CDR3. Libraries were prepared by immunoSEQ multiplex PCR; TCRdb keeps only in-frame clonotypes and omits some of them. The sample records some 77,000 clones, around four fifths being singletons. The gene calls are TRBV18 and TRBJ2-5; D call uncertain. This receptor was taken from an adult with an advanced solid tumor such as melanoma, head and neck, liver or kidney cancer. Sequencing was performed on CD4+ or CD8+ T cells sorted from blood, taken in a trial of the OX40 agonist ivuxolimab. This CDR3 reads CASSPTGETQYF. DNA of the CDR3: TGTGCCAGCTCACCAACGGGAGAGACCCAGTACTTC.